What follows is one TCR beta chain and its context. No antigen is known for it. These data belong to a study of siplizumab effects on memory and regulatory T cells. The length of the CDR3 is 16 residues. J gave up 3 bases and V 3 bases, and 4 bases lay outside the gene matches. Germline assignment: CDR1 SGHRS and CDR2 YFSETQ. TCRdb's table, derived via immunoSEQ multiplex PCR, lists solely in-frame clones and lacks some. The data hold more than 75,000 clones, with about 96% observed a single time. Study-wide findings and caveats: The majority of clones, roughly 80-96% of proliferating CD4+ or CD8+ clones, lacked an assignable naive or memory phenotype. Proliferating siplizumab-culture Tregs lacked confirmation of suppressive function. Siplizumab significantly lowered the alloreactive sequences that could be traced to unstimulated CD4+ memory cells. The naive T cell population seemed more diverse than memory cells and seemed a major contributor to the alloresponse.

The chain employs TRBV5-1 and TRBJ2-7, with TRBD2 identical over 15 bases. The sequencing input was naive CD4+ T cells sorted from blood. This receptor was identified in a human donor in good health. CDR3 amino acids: CASSSGLAGGFYEQYF. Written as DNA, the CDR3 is TGCGCCAGCAGCTCCGGACTAGCGGGGGGGTTCTACGAGCAGTACTTC.